There are many counts of the clone carrying this T cell receptor (beta chain). No cell sorting was done before RNA was extracted from the tissue. The normal lung tissue was taken more than 3 cm from the tumor edge. A modified ARM-PCR protocol with three rounds of nested PCR amplified TCRbeta. TCRdb reanalysed the multiplex PCR reads using MiXCR and keeps one entry per CDR3 protein. The table lists approximately 100,000 distinct CDR3 sequences, about 65% of them singletons. This record belongs to a study of tumor and adjacent non-tumor tissue in lung cancer. Deletions cut 4 bases from V and 3 bases from J, with 13 bases between. Germline-derived CDR1 and CDR2 are MDHEN and SYDVKM. The CDR3 runs to 15 residues.

The sample consisted of distant non-tumor lung tissue. The rearrangement links TRBV28 to TRBJ1-5; D is ambiguous. The sequence was obtained from a man aged 55 to 70 with non-small cell lung cancer. The CDR3 bases are TGTGCCAGCAGTTCGTCAGACAACCCCAATCAGCCCCAGCATTTT. Translating it yields CASSSSDNPNQPQHF.